The 10 T cell receptor beta chains reported below all come from one sample, sequenced in a study of B cell selection in AIRE deficiency. CD4+CD127+ cells were sorted as the conventional CD4 T cells. Sequencing was performed with immunoSEQ multiplex PCR; in TCRdb, only in-frame clones are kept and a portion is missing. Of 23,000 or so clones listed, nearly 97% are singletons. The sample was CD4+CD127+ conventional T cells sorted from PBMCs. The receptors originated from a human donor in good health.

The chain links TRBV11-3 to TRBJ2-3; D perhaps matches TRBD1 (6 bases). The ends were cut back, 5 bases at V and 1 base at J, with 13 bases in the middle. Per germline, CDR1 SGHNT and CDR2 YENEEA. The CDR3 length is 15 residues. The DNA of the CDR3 is TGTGCCAGCAGCCCCGCGGCAGGGGGCACAGATACGCAGTATTTT. This sequence encodes CASSPAAGGTDTQYF.

The V and J genes are TRBV10-2 and TRBJ2-2; 9 bases are a match to TRBD2. CDR1 and CDR2 from the germline V gene are WSHSY and SAAADI. The CDR3 loop spans 14 amino acids. V shed 6 bases, J shed 7 bases, and the junction held 6 bases outside the gene matches. CDR3 in amino acids: CASRPGLAFGELFF. CDR3 DNA sequence: TGCGCCAGCAGACCGGGACTAGCCTTCGGGGAGCTGTTTTTT.

Note on this clone: Other DNA sequences within the sample encode an identical CDR3. This sequence joins TRBV5-1 and TRBJ2-3; D call uncertain. The CDR3 runs to 12 residues. Germline CDR1 reads SGHRS; CDR2 reads YFSETQ. V lost 0 bases and J 5 bases, leaving 4 bases between the germline ends. CDR3 nucleotide sequence: TGCGCCAGCAGCTTGGCAGTAGATACGCAGTATTTT. Its translation: CASSLAVDTQYF.

The chain employs TRBV5-8 and TRBJ2-2; D is perhaps TRBD1 (5 bases). V dropped 4 bases and J dropped 8 bases, with 18 bases sitting between them. This CDR3 spans 15 amino acids. The germline gives CDR1 SGHTS, CDR2 YDEGEE. The chain's CDR3 is CASSRRLGLGGELFF. Written as DNA, the CDR3 is TGTGCCAGCAGCCGCCGCTTGGGGCTCGGAGGGGAGCTGTTTTTT. Full variable domain (remainder filled in from reference TRBV5-8 and TRBJ2-2): EAGVTQSPTHLIKTRGQQATLRCSPISGHTSVYWYQQALGLGLQFLLWYDEGEERNRGNFPPRFSGRQFPNYSSELNVNALELEDSALYLCASSRRLGLGGELFFGEGSRLTVL.

This chain joins TRBV6-6 and TRBJ1-1; unclear D gene. The V gene lost 5 bases and the J gene lost 4 bases, with 8 bases spanning the gap. Germline CDR1 reads MNHNY; CDR2 reads SVGAGI (reference sequence). CDR3 length equals 12 residues. CDR3 protein: CASSRDPTEAFF. The CDR3 DNA reads as TGTGCCAGCAGTAGGGATCCCACTGAAGCTTTCTTT.

This CDR3 reads CASSEGGLVDEQYF. The CDR3 region has the DNA TGCGCCAGCAGCGAAGGGGGACTGGTGGACGAGCAGTACTTC. The rearrangement links TRBV10-1 to TRBJ2-7; D may correspond to TRBD1 or TRBD2 (6 bases each). Trimming stripped 6 bases from V and 5 bases from J, with 17 bases between. Germline V gene sequence: CDR1 WNHNN, CDR2 SYGVQD (reference sequence). This CDR3 is 14 amino acids long.

The V call is TRBV19, the J call TRBJ1-1; D is undetermined. CDR1 and CDR2 (germline): LNHDA, SQIVND (reference sequence). This CDR3 region has 13 residues. V shed 4 bases and J shed 0 bases, with 6 bases lying between them. CDR3 DNA: TGTGCCAGTAGTAACAGCCTGAACACTGAAGCTTTCTTT. This sequence encodes CASSNSLNTEAFF. The full variable domain, with the rest looked up from reference TRBV19 and TRBJ1-1, is DGGITQSPKYLFRKEGQNVTLSCEQNLNHDAMYWYRQDPGQGLRLIYYSQIVNDFQKGDIAEGYSVSREKKESFPLTVTSAQKNPTAFYLCASSNSLNTEAFFGQGTRLTVV.

The V gene is TRBV5-6, the J gene TRBJ1-3, with D tentatively TRBD1 (6 bases). V was cut by 0 bases and J by 0 bases, with 16 bases left in between. This CDR3 spans 18 amino acids. Per germline, CDR1 SGHDT and CDR2 YYEEEE. The CDR3 spells CASSLGPAGQRSGNTIYF. The CDR3 DNA reads TGTGCCAGCAGCTTGGGACCCGCTGGACAGCGCTCTGGAAACACCATATATTTT.

V gene TRBV4-2 combines with J gene TRBJ1-4; no clear D gene. CDR1 is LGHNA, CDR2 YNFKEQ, per germline. Trimming removed 2 bases at V and 3 bases at J, with 13 bases between. The CDR3 is 16 residues long. CDR3 DNA sequence: TGTGCCAGCAGCCAAAATATCCGGCCCGCTAATGAAAAACTGTTTTTT. It encodes CASSQNIRPANEKLFF.

This CDR3 reads CSAYWDSYEQYF. DNA of the CDR3: TGCAGCGCCTACTGGGACAGCTACGAGCAGTACTTC. The V gene is TRBV29-1, the J gene TRBJ2-7, with 7 bases matching TRBD1. CDR1 and CDR2 (germline): SQVTM, ANQGSEA. The J segment lost 3 bases and the V segment lost 7 bases, leaving 6 bases of the junction unmatched. This CDR3 is 12 amino acids long.